This is a list of T cell receptor beta chains from one sample in a study of cytomegalovirus exposure and HLA in healthy donors. Profiling relied on immunoSEQ multiplex PCR, and the TCRdb table lists in-frame clones only, not all of them. The table lists 130,000 or so clones, almost 85% of them singletons. The sequencing input was PBMCs. The receptors were gathered from a man between 18 and 35 years old in good health and CMV-seropositive. The CDR3 runs from the conserved cysteine through the conserved F or W. The D gene is left open where the match is weak. The size of a clone is reported for some rows only, either as once, few or many, or as a class for expanded clones.

D: -
size: -
V: TRBV30
J: TRBJ1-5
DNA: TGTGCCTCCTCTCAGGGAGGAACTCAGCCCCAGCATTTT
CDR3: CASSQGGTQPQHF

D: -
size: -
V: TRBV4-2
J: TRBJ1-3
DNA: TGTGCCAGCAGCCCAAGCCGTCTCTCTGGAAACACCATATATTTT
CDR3: CASSPSRLSGNTIYF

D: -
size: once
V: TRBV5-6
J: TRBJ1-6
DNA: TGTGCCAGCAGCTATCAGGTTTCACCCCTCCACTTT
CDR3: CASSYQVSPLHF

D: -
size: -
V: TRBV7-9
J: TRBJ2-3
DNA: TGTGCCAGCAGCGGTAACAGGTCCCCAGATACGCAGTATTTT
CDR3: CASSGNRSPDTQYF

D: -
size: few
V: TRBV25-1
J: TRBJ2-7
DNA: TGTGCCAGCAGTGAATTTCGTGACGAGCAGTACTTC
CDR3: CASSEFRDEQYF

D: TRBD2
size: -
V: TRBV27
J: TRBJ2-1
DNA: TGTGCCAGCAGTTCCCTCCCGGGGGGGACCCTTTCCTACAATGAGCAGTTCTTC
CDR3: CASSSLPGGTLSYNEQFF

D: -
size: -
V: TRBV29-1
J: TRBJ2-4
DNA: TGCAGCGTCCGGGGAGGCTTAGCCAAAAACATTCAGTACTTC
CDR3: CSVRGGLAKNIQYF

D: TRBD1
size: -
V: TRBV7-9
J: TRBJ1-2
DNA: TGTGCCAGCAGCCTCCAACAGGGGGCGGACTACGGCTACACCTTC
CDR3: CASSLQQGADYGYTF

D: TRBD1
size: -
V: TRBV14
J: TRBJ1-1
DNA: TGTGCCAGTGGGACAGGGGTGAACACTGAAGCTTTCTTT
CDR3: CASGTGVNTEAFF

D: TRBD1
size: -
V: TRBV28
J: TRBJ2-4
DNA: TGTGCCAGCAGTTACAGGGGGCTTAAGGATGACAAAAACATTCAGTACTTC
CDR3: CASSYRGLKDDKNIQYF

D: -
size: -
V: TRBV28
J: TRBJ1-1
DNA: TGTGCCAGCGCCCTGGCGGGCGGGTATTTGAACACTGAAGCTTTCTTT
CDR3: CASALAGGYLNTEAFF